Shown below are 20 T cell receptor beta chains from a single sample sequenced in a study of T cell repertoires in cytomegalovirus infection. Each CDR3 protein gets one entry after TCRdb re-called the reads with MiXCR. Of 290,000 or so distinct CDR3 sequences in the sample, roughly 9.3% were seen once. Sample: PBMCs. These TCRs come from a human donor in good health (CMV status not recorded). Some clones in this sample may be carry-over from other donors' samples.

This clonotype has a count of ten or more. The V and J genes are TRBV6-2 or TRBV6-3 and TRBJ1-2; 7 nucleotides line up with TRBD1. CDR1 is MNHEY, CDR2 SVGEGT, per germline. This CDR3 is built from 12 residues. V lost 4 bases to trimming and J lost 9 bases; unmatched junction nucleotides: 5. CDR3: CASSSDRSRYTF. In nucleotides, the CDR3 is TGTGCCAGCAGTTCGGACAGGAGTCGCTACACCTTC.

This clonotype has a count of ten or more. The chain couples TRBV7-9 to TRBJ2-1, with TRBD2 matching 13 bases. V lost 5 bases and J lost 2; bases outside the gene matches: 3. CDR3 size: 16 residues. CDR1 SEHNR and CDR2 FQNEAQ come from the germline V gene (reference sequence). DNA of the CDR3: TGTGCCAGCAGCAGACTAGCGGGGGGAACCTACAATGAGCAGTTCTTC. Amino acids: CASSRLAGGTYNEQFF.

This clonotype was counted ten times or more. The chain couples TRBV10-3 to TRBJ2-5, with a possible D match to TRBD1 (6 bases). CDR1 is ENHRY and CDR2 is SYGVKD in the germline V gene. The CDR3 loop spans 15 amino acids. V was clipped by 3 bases and J by 5 bases, with 16 bases between them. CDR3 sequence (DNA): TGTGCCATCAGTGAATTCGACAGGCCCGGGGAGACCCAGTACTTC. Its protein product is CAISEFDRPGETQYF.

The V call is TRBV10-3, the J call TRBJ1-1; possible D gene TRBD1, 6 bases. Germline CDR1 is ENHRY and CDR2 is SYGVKD. This CDR3 comprises 13 residues. V lost 8 bases and J lost 1, with 11 bases in between. CDR3 sequence (DNA): TGTGCCATCGGACGGGGACAGAACACTGAAGCTTTCTTT. Its protein product is CAIGRGQNTEAFF.

This clonotype was seen at least ten times. The chain carries TRBV6-2 or TRBV6-3 and TRBJ2-3; D remains ambiguous. The CDR3 totals 12 residues. Germline V lookup: CDR1 MNHEY, CDR2 SVGEGT. The V and J ends lost 2 bases and 6 bases respectively, with 6 bases between them. CDR3 sequence: CASSYQRDTQYF. The CDR3 nucleotides are TGTGCCAGCAGTTACCAGCGCGATACGCAGTATTTT.

To note about this clonotype: Being one base from a much bigger clone, this may be a read error. The chain combines TRBV7-4 with TRBJ1-5, with TRBD1 identical over 7 bases. Germline lookup yields CDR1 SGHVT and CDR2 SQSDAQ. The CDR3 runs to 15 residues. CDR3 in amino acids: CASSPGTEDNQPRHF. CDR3 nucleotide sequence: TGTGCCAGCAGCCCGGGGACAGAAGATAATCAGCCCCGGCATTTT.

This clonotype was detected many times. The genes are TRBV7-2 and TRBJ2-1, with a possible D match to TRBD1 (6 bases). This CDR3 contains 14 residues. V was cut by 4 bases and J by 6 bases, with 13 bases left in between. CDR1 and CDR2 from the germline V gene are SGHTA and FQGNSA. CDR3 sequence: CASSSTDRFNEQFF. CDR3 bases: TGTGCCAGCAGCTCGACGGACAGATTCAATGAGCAGTTCTTC.

This clonotype has at least ten counts. Mismatch with germline at one junction end may stem from a read error. This sequence joins TRBV20-1 and TRBJ2-5; TRBD2 matches at 9 bases. The germline CDR1 and CDR2 sequences are DFQATT and SNEGSKA (reference sequence). CDR3 length: 14 residues. This chain's CDR3 is CSARVLAGIETQYF. The DNA of the CDR3 is TGCAGTGCCAGAGTCCTAGCGGGGATAGAGACCCAGTACTTC.

The V and J genes are TRBV9 and TRBJ2-3; D tentatively reads TRBD1 or TRBD2 (6 bases each). Germline lookup yields CDR1 SGDLS and CDR2 YYNGEE. V was trimmed by 0 bases and J by 2 bases, leaving 16 bases between them. CDR3 length: 17 amino acids. In nucleotides, the CDR3 is TGTGCCAGCAGCGTAGGTGGGGGCGGGGTGAACACAGATACGCAGTATTTT. It specifies CASSVGGGGVNTDTQYF.

This clonotype was observed many times. This chain uses TRBV4-1 with TRBJ1-4; D perhaps matches TRBD1 (5 bases). The V end was cut by 3 bases, the J end by 2 bases, with 16 bases between. The germline V gene has CDR1 MGHRA and CDR2 YSYEKL. The CDR3 runs to 17 residues. In DNA form, the CDR3 reads TGCGCCAGCAGCCAGGCCGCCGGGACGAATACTAATGAAAAACTGTTTTTT. Translating it yields CASSQAAGTNTNEKLFF.

In this sample, this clonotype turned up a few times. The chain has TRBV11-1 and TRBJ1-1; D uncertain. Per germline, CDR1 SGHAT and CDR2 FQDESV (reference sequence). Between the trimmed V and J ends, which lost 0 bases and 0 bases, there was a span of 8 bases. The CDR3 has 15 residues. The CDR3: CASSLAHGLNTEAFF. Written as DNA, the CDR3 is TGTGCCAGCAGCTTAGCGCACGGGCTGAACACTGAAGCTTTCTTT.

The chain recombines TRBV6-2 or TRBV6-3 with TRBJ2-3, with D possibly matching TRBD1 (5 bases). Trimming took off 2 bases at V and 4 bases at J, with 28 bases between the two ends. There are 20 residues in the CDR3. Germline CDR1 is MNHEY and CDR2 is SVGEGT. For the CDR3, the DNA is TGTGCCAGCAGTTACCTAACTCTCCCTCTTGGACACTCACTGTCAGATACGCAGTATTTT. It codes for CASSYLTLPLGHSLSDTQYF.

This clonotype has a count of ten or more. V usage is TRBV11-3 and J usage is TRBJ1-1; D is possibly TRBD1 (6 bases). Germline CDR1 and CDR2: SGHNT and YENEEA. This CDR3 has 13 amino acids. Deletions cut 5 bases from V and 2 bases from J, with 9 bases between. The CDR3 DNA reads as TGTGCCAGCAGCCTCGGGACAAACACTGAAGCTTTCTTT. This sequence encodes CASSLGTNTEAFF.

This clonotype was recorded at least ten times. In DNA form, the CDR3 reads TGTGCCAGCAGTGAAGTCTCGGGCGGTCAGCCCCAGCATTTT. Translating it yields CASSEVSGGQPQHF. V and J are TRBV2 and TRBJ1-5, with D unclear. Trimming stripped 1 base from V and 6 bases from J, with 10 bases between. Germline V gives CDR1 SNHLY, CDR2 FYNNEI. This CDR3 region has 14 residues. The variable domain in full, completed from reference TRBV2 and TRBJ1-5, reads EPEVTQTPSHQVTQMGQEVILRCVPISNHLYFYWYRQILGQKVEFLVSFYNNEISEKSEIFDDQFSVERPDGSNFTLKIRSTKLEDSAMYFCASSEVSGGQPQHFGDGTRLSIL.

The chain recombines TRBV20-1 with TRBJ2-6; TRBD1 or TRBD2 may be the D gene (6 bases each). The V gene's germline CDR1 is DFQATT and CDR2 SNEGSKA (reference sequence). Trimming took 3 bases from V and 0 from J, leaving 12 bases between them. There are 16 residues in the CDR3. DNA of the CDR3: TGCAGTGCTAGGGCGGGACACAACTCTGGGGCCAACGTCCTGACTTTC. This codes for CSARAGHNSGANVLTF.

At least ten counts were recorded for this clonotype. This chain connects TRBV6-5 to TRBJ1-2, with D maybe TRBD1 (5 bases). Between the trimmed V and J ends, which lost 5 bases and 6 bases, there was a span of 10 bases. This CDR3 region has 12 residues. Germline loops: CDR1 MNHEY, CDR2 SVGAGI. The CDR3 DNA follows: TGTGCCAGCAGTCACCTCAGGGATGGCTACACCTTC. As protein: CASSHLRDGYTF.

This clonotype was seen many times. This chain connects TRBV18 to TRBJ1-2; D is possibly TRBD1 (5 bases). The germline V and J ends were trimmed by 3 bases and 4 bases, with 15 bases remaining between them. CDR3 length: 15 amino acids. The germline gives CDR1 KGHSH, CDR2 LQKENI. CDR3 bases: TGTGCCAGCTCACCTAATTTAGGGGTCGGCTATGGCTACACCTTC. Amino acids: CASSPNLGVGYGYTF.

The chain couples TRBV14 to TRBJ2-1; unclear D gene. The length of the CDR3 is 15 residues. V was shortened by 1 base and J by 4 bases, with 11 bases between the two germline ends. Germline assignment: CDR1 SGHDN and CDR2 FVKESK. This chain's CDR3 is CASSQAQLAYNEQFF. The CDR3 nucleotides read TGTGCCAGCAGCCAAGCCCAGTTAGCATACAATGAGCAGTTCTTC.

There are a few counts of this clonotype. This chain connects TRBV6-2 or TRBV6-3 to TRBJ2-2; 11 positions match TRBD2. V shed 5 bases and J 4 bases; nucleotides not matched to a gene: 12. The V gene's germline CDR1 is MNHEY and CDR2 SVGEGT. The CDR3 is 18 amino acids. The CDR3 sequence: CASSPPFGTSGGTGELFF. Here the CDR3 DNA reads TGTGCCAGCAGTCCACCTTTTGGGACTAGCGGTGGCACCGGGGAGCTGTTTTTT.

This clonotype was seen many times. CDR3 sequence: CASSLVVETYEQYF. In DNA, the CDR3 is TGTGCCAGCAGTTTAGTAGTCGAGACCTACGAGCAGTACTTC. This sequence joins TRBV12-3 or TRBV12-4 and TRBJ2-7; D is uncertain. V shed 1 base and J shed 2 bases, with 9 bases lying between them. This CDR3 is 14 amino acids long.